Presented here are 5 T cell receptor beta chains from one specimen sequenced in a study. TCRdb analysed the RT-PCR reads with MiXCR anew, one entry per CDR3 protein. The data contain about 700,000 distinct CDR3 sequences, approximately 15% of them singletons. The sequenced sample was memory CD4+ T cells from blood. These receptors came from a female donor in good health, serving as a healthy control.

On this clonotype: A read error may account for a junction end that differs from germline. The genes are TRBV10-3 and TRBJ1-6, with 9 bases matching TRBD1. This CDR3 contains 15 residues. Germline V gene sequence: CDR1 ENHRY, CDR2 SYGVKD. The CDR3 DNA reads TGTGACATCAGACCACAGGGGGCGAATAATTCACCCCTCCACTTT. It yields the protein CDIRPQGANNSPLHF.

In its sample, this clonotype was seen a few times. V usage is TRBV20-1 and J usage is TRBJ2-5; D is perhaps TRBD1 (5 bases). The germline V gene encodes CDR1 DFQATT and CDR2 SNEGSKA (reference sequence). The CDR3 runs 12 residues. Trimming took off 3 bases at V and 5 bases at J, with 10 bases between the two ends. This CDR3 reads CSARKGVETQYF. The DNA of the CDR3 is TGCAGTGCTAGGAAAGGGGTGGAGACCCAGTACTTC.

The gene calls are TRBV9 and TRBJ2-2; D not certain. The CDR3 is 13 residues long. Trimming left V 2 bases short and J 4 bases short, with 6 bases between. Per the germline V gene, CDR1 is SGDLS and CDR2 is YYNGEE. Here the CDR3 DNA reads TGTGCCAGCAGCGTTTACCCCACCGGGGAGCTGTTTTTT. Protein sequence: CASSVYPTGELFF.

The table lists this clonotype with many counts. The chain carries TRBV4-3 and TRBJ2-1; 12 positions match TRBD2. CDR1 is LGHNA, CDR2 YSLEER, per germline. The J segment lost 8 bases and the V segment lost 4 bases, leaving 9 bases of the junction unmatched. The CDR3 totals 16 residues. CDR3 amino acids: CASSLQGTSGFDEQFF. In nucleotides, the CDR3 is TGCGCCAGCAGCCTCCAAGGGACTAGCGGGTTCGATGAGCAGTTCTTC.

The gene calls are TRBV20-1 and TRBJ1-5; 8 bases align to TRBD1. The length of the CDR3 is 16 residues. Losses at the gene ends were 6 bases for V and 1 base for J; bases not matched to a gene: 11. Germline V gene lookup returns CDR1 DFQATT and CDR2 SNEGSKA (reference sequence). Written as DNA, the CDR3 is TGCAGTGCGAGAAGGACAGGGATTATAAGCAATCAGCCCCAGCATTTT. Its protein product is CSARRTGIISNQPQHF.